Below are 24 T cell receptor beta chains sequenced from a single sample in a study of cytomegalovirus exposure and HLA in healthy donors. PCR primers comprised 60 Vbeta and 13 Jbeta primers. Method: immunoSEQ multiplex PCR; TCRdb's copy keeps in-frame clones and lacks some. Its table lists 200,000 to 250,000 clones. The sequenced sample consisted of PBMCs. The receptors were gathered from a girl aged 2 to 9 in good health and CMV-seropositive.

V gene TRBV5-1 combines with J gene TRBJ1-4, with 7 bases matching TRBD1. The germline gives CDR1 SGHRS, CDR2 YFSETQ. V shed 5 bases, J shed 8 bases, and the junction held 12 bases outside the gene matches. The CDR3 is made up of 15 amino acids. The CDR3 spells CASRRGTASGEKLFF. The DNA of the CDR3 is TGCGCCAGCAGAAGGGGGACAGCCTCTGGGGAAAAACTGTTTTTT. Based on the CDR3 plus reference TRBV5-1 and TRBJ1-4, the full variable domain is KAGVTQTPRYLIKTRGQQVTLSCSPISGHRSVSWYQQTPGQGLQFLFEYFSETQRNKGNFPGRFSGRQFSNSRSEMNVSTLELGDSALYLCASRRGTASGEKLFFGSGTQLSVL.

The rearrangement uses TRBV29-1 and TRBJ1-1, with 7 bases aligning to TRBD1. The V gene's germline CDR1 is SQVTM and CDR2 ANQGSEA. This CDR3 is 13 amino acids long. V gave up 3 bases and J gave up 1 base; unmatched junction bases: 2. The CDR3 bases are TGCAGCGTTGAGAGACAGGGGAACACTGAAGCTTTCTTT. It specifies CSVERQGNTEAFF.

The chain's CDR3 is CATSRQHLHSGANVLTF. The CDR3 DNA reads TGTGCCACCTCCAGACAGCATCTTCACTCTGGGGCCAACGTCCTGACTTTC. This chain links TRBV19 with TRBJ2-6, with a tentative D call TRBD1 (5 bases). Germline V gene data show CDR1 as LNHDA and CDR2 as SQIVND (reference sequence). The CDR3 has 17 residues. Trimming removed 10 bases at V and 0 bases at J, with 19 bases between. Together with reference TRBV19 and TRBJ2-6, the CDR3 gives the full variable domain: DGGITQSPKYLFRKEGQNVTLSCEQNLNHDAMYWYRQDPGQGLRLIYYSQIVNDFQKGDIAEGYSVSREKKESFPLTVTSAQKNPTAFYLCATSRQHLHSGANVLTFGAGSRLTVL.

The CDR3 sequence: CASSKGGVNTEAFF. Here the CDR3 DNA reads TGTGCCAGCAGCAAAGGAGGTGTAAACACTGAAGCTTTCTTT. V usage is TRBV21-1 and J usage is TRBJ1-1. TRBV21-1 is tagged as a pseudogene. The CDR3 consists of 14 residues.

The chain combines TRBV10-1 with TRBJ2-1; 11 bases line up with TRBD1. CDR1 is WNHNN, CDR2 SYGVQD, per germline (reference sequence). This CDR3 is 15 amino acids long. The ends lost 4 bases at V and 8 bases at J; junction bases unmatched: 7. CDR3 loop: CASSGPDRGRDEQFF. Written as DNA, the CDR3 is TGCGCCAGCAGTGGACCGGACAGGGGGCGCGATGAGCAGTTCTTC.

V is TRBV25-1 and J is TRBJ2-1; the match to TRBD2 covers 14 bases. The CDR3 extends over 15 amino acids. The trim removed 4 bases at V and 8 bases at J, leaving 4 bases unmatched. Germline V gives CDR1 MGHDK, CDR2 SYGVNS. Here the CDR3 DNA reads TGTGCCAGCAGTGTGGGACTAGCGGGAGAGGATGAGCAGTTCTTC. This encodes CASSVGLAGEDEQFF.

The chain is built from TRBV5-1 and TRBJ2-7; weak D call: TRBD1 (6 bases). CDR1 and CDR2 from the germline V gene are SGHRS and YFSETQ. This CDR3 spans 12 amino acids. Trimming cost V 4 bases and J 3 bases, with 8 bases left between them. CDR3 region: CASSADSYEQYF. The CDR3 DNA sequence: TGCGCCAGCAGCGCGGACAGCTACGAGCAGTACTTC.

The chain is built from TRBV7-2 and TRBJ2-2; D gene uncertain. V lost 2 bases and J 1 base, leaving 5 bases between the germline ends. The CDR3 has 14 amino acids. Germline-derived CDR1 and CDR2 are SGHTA and FQGNSA. The CDR3, as DNA: TGTGCCAGCAGCTTACCGTGGAACACCGGGGAGCTGTTTTTT. Translated: CASSLPWNTGELFF.

The V and J genes are TRBV27 and TRBJ2-7, with TRBD2 as a possible D gene (7 bases). V lost 2 bases to trimming and J lost 4 bases, with 24 bases between them. Germline V gene lookup returns CDR1 MNHEY and CDR2 SMNVEV (reference sequence). This CDR3 is built from 18 residues. The CDR3 protein is CASSLRGRAGAGVYEQYF. The DNA of the CDR3 is TGTGCCAGCAGTTTAAGGGGCCGGGCAGGGGCGGGAGTGTACGAGCAGTACTTC.

As to this clone: One junction end does not reproduce the germline sequence, and a read error may be involved. The chain combines TRBV28 with TRBJ1-5; 7 positions match TRBD1. CDR3 size: 14 residues. The V gene's germline CDR1 is MDHEN and CDR2 SYDVKM. The CDR3 nucleotides are TGTGTCAGCTCCCAGATGACAGGGCTTCAGCCCCAGCATTTT. This translates into CVSSQMTGLQPQHF. Complete variable domain (other parts from reference TRBV28 and TRBJ1-5): DVKVTQSSRYLVKRTGEKVFLECVQDMDHENMFWYRQDPGLGLRLIYFSYDVKMKEKGDIPEGYSVSREKKERFSLILESASTNQTSMYLCVSSQMTGLQPQHFGDGTRLSIL.

This CDR3 is CASSFPNYNEQFF. In DNA form, the CDR3 reads TGTGCCAGCAGCTTTCCAAACTACAATGAGCAGTTCTTC. The chain carries TRBV5-6 and TRBJ2-1, with no clear D. This CDR3 region has 13 residues. The V gene's germline CDR1 is SGHDT and CDR2 YYEEEE. V lost 2 bases, J lost 3 bases, and 6 bases lay in between.

V and J are TRBV2 and TRBJ2-1, with 7 bases matching TRBD2. The germline CDR1 and CDR2 sequences are SNHLY and FYNNEI. Trimming at V came to 11 bases and at J to 0 bases, leaving 7 bases not matched to a gene. The CDR3 is made up of 14 amino acids. The CDR3 sequence: CAGGRASSYNEQFF. The CDR3 region has the DNA TGTGCCGGGGGGAGGGCCAGCTCCTACAATGAGCAGTTCTTC.

The chain combines TRBV10-2 with TRBJ1-1; 7 bases agree with TRBD1. Germline V gives CDR1 WSHSY, CDR2 SAAADI. J lost 6 bases, V lost 6 bases, and 13 bases had no gene match. This CDR3 contains 15 residues. The CDR3, as DNA: TGCGCCAGCAGAAAAATGACAGGGACGGTTTCTGAAGCTTTCTTT. Encoded protein: CASRKMTGTVSEAFF.

The DNA for the CDR3 is TGTGCCAGCAGCCAACCAGGGGGACAGGGGAATGAAAAACTGTTTTTT. Translation gives CASSQPGGQGNEKLFF. The chain links TRBV4-2 to TRBJ1-4; 10 nucleotides line up with TRBD1. This CDR3 has 16 residues. Germline values: CDR1 LGHNA, CDR2 YNFKEQ. The ends lost 2 bases at V and 5 bases at J; junction bases unmatched: 5.

The rearrangement links TRBV5-1 to TRBJ1-6; no clear D gene. The germline V gene encodes CDR1 SGHRS and CDR2 YFSETQ. The CDR3 sequence is 14 residues long. V lost 1 base to trimming and J lost 7 bases, with 9 bases between them. This chain's CDR3 is CASSLSGLNSPLHF. CDR3 DNA sequence: TGCGCCAGCAGCTTGAGTGGGCTGAATTCACCCCTCCACTTT.

The chain couples TRBV6-5 to TRBJ1-5; D unclear. Germline V CDR1 and CDR2: MNHEY, SVGAGI. CDR3 length: 15 amino acids. V gave up 2 bases and J gave up 7 bases, with 15 bases separating them. The CDR3 reads CASSYRRSGDQPQHF. For the CDR3, the DNA is TGTGCCAGCAGTTACCGGCGTAGTGGAGACCAGCCCCAGCATTTT.

The chain carries TRBV4-1 and TRBJ2-1; D possibly corresponds to TRBD2 (6 bases). The length of the CDR3 is 15 residues. The V end was cut by 3 bases, the J end by 4 bases, with 13 bases between. The germline V gene encodes CDR1 MGHRA and CDR2 YSYEKL. CDR3 region: CASSHFGSTYNEQFF. The CDR3 coding sequence is TGCGCCAGCAGCCATTTCGGGAGTACGTACAATGAGCAGTTCTTC.

The chain couples TRBV5-1 to TRBJ1-1, with a possible D match to TRBD1 (5 bases). Germline V gene sequence: CDR1 SGHRS, CDR2 YFSETQ. V lost 0 bases and J 5 bases, leaving 14 bases between the germline ends. CDR3 size: 15 residues. CDR3: CASSLEWQGKTEAFF. CDR3 DNA: TGCGCCAGCAGCTTGGAGTGGCAGGGAAAAACTGAAGCTTTCTTT. Drawing the rest from reference TRBV5-1 and TRBJ1-1, the complete variable domain is KAGVTQTPRYLIKTRGQQVTLSCSPISGHRSVSWYQQTPGQGLQFLFEYFSETQRNKGNFPGRFSGRQFSNSRSEMNVSTLELGDSALYLCASSLEWQGKTEAFFGQGTRLTVV.

The rearrangement links TRBV6-1 to TRBJ1-1; possibly TRBD1 for D (6 bases). This CDR3 comprises 13 residues. V was shortened by 9 bases and J by 3 bases, with 14 bases between the two germline ends. Per germline, CDR1 MNHNS and CDR2 SASEGT. Here the CDR3 DNA reads TGTGCCAGTGTCAGGGGTGGAGACACTGAAGCTTTCTTT. It codes for CASVRGGDTEAFF.

The chain uses TRBV9 and TRBJ1-1; possible D gene TRBD1, 6 bases. V lost 9 bases and J lost 4, with 16 bases in between. Looked up from germline, CDR1 is SGDLS and CDR2 is YYNGEE. The CDR3 consists of 13 residues. CDR3 coding DNA: TGTGCCACTTGGAAACAGGGCACCACTGAAGCTTTCTTT. It yields the protein CATWKQGTTEAFF.

V usage is TRBV6-1 and J usage is TRBJ2-1, with 11 positions matching TRBD1. The CDR3 loop spans 15 amino acids. The V segment lost 7 bases and the J segment 10 bases; nucleotides outside the gene matches: 12. CDR1 is MNHNS and CDR2 is SASEGT in the germline V gene. The CDR3 sequence: CASTAAGTGGWEQFF. DNA of the CDR3: TGTGCCAGCACGGCCGCCGGGACAGGGGGTTGGGAGCAGTTCTTC.

The rearrangement links TRBV6-5 to TRBJ2-7; 7 bases are a match to TRBD1. In germline, CDR1 is MNHEY, CDR2 SVGAGI. There are 12 residues in the CDR3. J lost 5 bases, V lost 6 bases, and 4 bases had no gene match. This CDR3 is CASSPDRDEQYF. CDR3 nucleotides: TGTGCCAGCAGCCCAGACAGGGACGAGCAGTACTTC.

J is TRBJ2-5 and V is TRBV10-3; TRBD1 matches at 9 bases. The last part of the DNA fits TRBJ2-7 better; the J call may be wrong. This CDR3 is built from 14 residues. Germline values: CDR1 ENHRY, CDR2 SYGVKD. CDR3 sequence reads: CAISEGQGWGEQYF. The CDR3 DNA follows: TGTGCCATCAGTGAAGGACAGGGGTGGGGCGAGCAGTACTTC.

The V gene is TRBV28, the J gene TRBJ2-5, with 8 bases matching TRBD1. The CDR3 runs to 16 residues. Germline V CDR1 and CDR2: MDHEN, SYDVKM. Losses at the gene ends were 3 bases for V and 2 bases for J; bases not matched to a gene: 8. The CDR3 coding sequence is TGTGCCAGCAGTTTCTGGACAGGGCAAAAACAAGAGACCCAGTACTTC. Encoded protein: CASSFWTGQKQETQYF. The entire variable domain, with the rest obtained from reference TRBV28 and TRBJ2-5, is as follows: DVKVTQSSRYLVKRTGEKVFLECVQDMDHENMFWYRQDPGLGLRLIYFSYDVKMKEKGDIPEGYSVSREKKERFSLILESASTNQTSMYLCASSFWTGQKQETQYFGPGTRLLVL.